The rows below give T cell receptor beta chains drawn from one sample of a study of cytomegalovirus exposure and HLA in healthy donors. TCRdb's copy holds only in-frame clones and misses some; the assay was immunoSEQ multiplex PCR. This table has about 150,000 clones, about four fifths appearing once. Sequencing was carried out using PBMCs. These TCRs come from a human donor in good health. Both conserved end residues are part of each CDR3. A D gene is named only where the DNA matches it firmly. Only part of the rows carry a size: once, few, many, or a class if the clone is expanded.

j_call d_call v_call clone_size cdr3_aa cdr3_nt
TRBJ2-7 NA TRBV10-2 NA CASSESAFGTLTYEQYF TGCGCCAGCAGTGAATCCGCGTTTGGGACACTTACCTACGAGCAGTACTTC
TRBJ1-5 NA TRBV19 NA CASKNAGLNQPQHF TGTGCCAGCAAAAACGCAGGGCTCAATCAGCCCCAGCATTTT
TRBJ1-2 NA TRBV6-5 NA CASSFQGVWGYTF TGTGCCAGCAGTTTTCAGGGTGTATGGGGCTACACCTTC
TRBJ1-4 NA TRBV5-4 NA CASSLVGAANEKLFF TGTGCCAGCAGCTTGGTTGGGGCTGCTAATGAAAAACTGTTTTTT
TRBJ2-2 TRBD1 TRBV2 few CASNSGQGRTGELFF TGTGCCAGCAATAGCGGACAGGGTCGCACCGGGGAGCTGTTTTTT
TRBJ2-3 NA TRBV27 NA CASSFTGDTQYF TGTGCCAGCAGTTTCACCGGGGATACGCAGTATTTT
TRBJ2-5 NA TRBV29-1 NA CSVAPGVPLETQYF TGCAGCGTTGCCCCAGGGGTCCCCCTAGAGACCCAGTACTTC
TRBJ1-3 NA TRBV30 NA CAWILWGNTIYF TGTGCCTGGATTCTATGGGGAAACACCATATATTTT
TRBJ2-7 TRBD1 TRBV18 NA CASSPGQGSIYEQYF TGTGCCAGCTCACCGGGACAGGGGTCCATCTACGAGCAGTACTTC
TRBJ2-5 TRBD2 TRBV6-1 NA CASSELAGEGETQYF TGTGCCAGCAGTGAGTTAGCGGGAGAGGGAGAGACCCAGTACTTC
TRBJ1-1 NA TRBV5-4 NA CASSLAGQVNTEAFF TGTGCCAGCAGCTTGGCTGGCCAGGTGAACACTGAAGCTTTCTTT
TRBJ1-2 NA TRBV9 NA CASSEQTVNYGYTF TGTGCCAGCAGCGAACAGACAGTTAACTATGGCTACACCTTC
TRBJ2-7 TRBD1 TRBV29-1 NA CSVIKDRVGEQYF TGCAGCGTGATCAAGGACAGGGTAGGCGAGCAGTACTTC
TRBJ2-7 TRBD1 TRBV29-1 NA CSVGDRGRFYEQYF TGCAGCGTTGGGGACAGGGGGCGTTTTTACGAGCAGTACTTC
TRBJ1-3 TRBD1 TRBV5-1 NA CASGDGTGGNTIYF TGCGCCAGCGGGGACGGGACAGGGGGAAACACCATATATTTT
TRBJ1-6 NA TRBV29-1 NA CSVSRESGSPLHF TGCAGCGTTAGCAGGGAATCGGGTTCACCCCTCCACTTT
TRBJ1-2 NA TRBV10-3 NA CAISESGGNGYTF TGTGCCATCAGTGAGTCGGGAGGGAATGGCTACACCTTC
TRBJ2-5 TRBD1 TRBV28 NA CASSLFVRDRSKETQYF TGTGCCAGCAGTTTATTCGTCCGGGACAGGTCGAAAGAGACCCAGTACTTC
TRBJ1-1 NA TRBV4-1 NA CASSQVYSMNTEAFF TGCGCCAGCAGCCAAGTTTACAGTATGAACACTGAAGCTTTCTTT
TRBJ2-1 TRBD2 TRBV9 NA CASSRLAGDSSNEQFF TGTGCCAGCAGTCGGTTAGCGGGAGACTCTAGCAATGAGCAGTTCTTC